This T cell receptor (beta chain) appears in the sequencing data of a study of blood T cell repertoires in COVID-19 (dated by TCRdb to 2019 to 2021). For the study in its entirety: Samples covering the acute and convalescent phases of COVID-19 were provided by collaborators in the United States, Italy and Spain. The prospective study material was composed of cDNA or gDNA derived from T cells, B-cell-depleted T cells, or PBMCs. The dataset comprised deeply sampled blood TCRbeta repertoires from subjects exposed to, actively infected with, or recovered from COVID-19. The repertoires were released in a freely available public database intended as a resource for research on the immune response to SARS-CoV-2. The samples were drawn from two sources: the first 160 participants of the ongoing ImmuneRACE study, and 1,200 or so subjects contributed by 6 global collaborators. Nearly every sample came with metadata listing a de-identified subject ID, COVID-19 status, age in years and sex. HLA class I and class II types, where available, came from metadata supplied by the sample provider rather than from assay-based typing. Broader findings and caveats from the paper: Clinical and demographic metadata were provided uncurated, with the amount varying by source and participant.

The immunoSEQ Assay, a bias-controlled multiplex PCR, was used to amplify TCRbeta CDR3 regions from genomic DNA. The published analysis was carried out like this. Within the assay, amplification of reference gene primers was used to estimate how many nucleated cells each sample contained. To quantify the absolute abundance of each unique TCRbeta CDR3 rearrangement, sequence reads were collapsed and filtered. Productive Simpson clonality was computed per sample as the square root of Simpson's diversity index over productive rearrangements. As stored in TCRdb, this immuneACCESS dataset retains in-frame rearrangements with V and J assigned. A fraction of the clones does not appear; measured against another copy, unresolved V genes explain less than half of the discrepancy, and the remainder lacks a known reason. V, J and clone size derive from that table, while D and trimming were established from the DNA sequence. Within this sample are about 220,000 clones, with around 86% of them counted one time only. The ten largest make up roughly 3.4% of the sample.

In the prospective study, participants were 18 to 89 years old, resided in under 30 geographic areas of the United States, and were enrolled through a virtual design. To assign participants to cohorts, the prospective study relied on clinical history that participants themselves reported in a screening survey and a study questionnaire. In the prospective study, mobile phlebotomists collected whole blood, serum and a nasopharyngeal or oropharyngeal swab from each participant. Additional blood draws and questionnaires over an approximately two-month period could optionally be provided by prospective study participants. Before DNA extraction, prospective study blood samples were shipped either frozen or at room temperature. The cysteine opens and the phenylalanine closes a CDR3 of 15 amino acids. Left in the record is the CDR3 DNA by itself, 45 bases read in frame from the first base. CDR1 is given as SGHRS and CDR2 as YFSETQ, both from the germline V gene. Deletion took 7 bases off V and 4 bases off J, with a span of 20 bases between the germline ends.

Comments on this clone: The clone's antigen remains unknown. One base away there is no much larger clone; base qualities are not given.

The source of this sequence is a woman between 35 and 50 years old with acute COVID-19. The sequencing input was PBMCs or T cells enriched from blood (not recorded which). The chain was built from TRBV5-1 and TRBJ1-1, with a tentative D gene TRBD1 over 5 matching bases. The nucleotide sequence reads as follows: TGCGCCAGCTCCTCAGTCCAGGGTGGAACCACTGAAGCTTTCTTT. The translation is CASSSVQGGTTEAFF.